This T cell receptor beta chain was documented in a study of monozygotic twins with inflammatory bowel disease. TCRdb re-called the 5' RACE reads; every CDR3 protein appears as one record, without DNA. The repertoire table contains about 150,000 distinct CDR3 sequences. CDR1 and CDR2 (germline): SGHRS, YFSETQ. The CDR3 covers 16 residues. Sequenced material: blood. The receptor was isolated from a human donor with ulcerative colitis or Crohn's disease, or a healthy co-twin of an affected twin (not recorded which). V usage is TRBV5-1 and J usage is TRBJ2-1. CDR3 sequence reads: CASSLGPSGAYNEQFF.